These 20 T cell receptor beta chains share one sample of origin, sequenced in a study of breast tumors, draining lymph nodes, adjacent tissues. TCRdb reprocessed the multiplex PCR reads via MiXCR and lists one record per CDR3 protein. In the table there are approximately 210,000 distinct CDR3 sequences, around 34% of which are singletons. The lymph nodes were axillary draining lymph nodes from breast cancer patients. The specimen sequenced was axillary lymph node tissue. These receptors came from a female donor with breast cancer. Some clones in this sample may be carry-over from other donors' samples.

This clonotype was picked up many times. V is TRBV9 and J is TRBJ2-2, with TRBD1 matching over 7 bases. Per the germline V gene, CDR1 is SGDLS and CDR2 is YYNGEE. The CDR3 runs 15 residues. V lost 4 bases, J lost 1 base, and 4 bases stayed unmatched. The CDR3 nucleotides read TGTGCCAGCAGCCGCCGGACAGGGAACACCGGGGAGCTGTTTTTT. Amino acid sequence: CASSRRTGNTGELFF.

This clonotype was observed a few times. CDR3 sequence: CASSEVVGRIGGYTF. CDR3 DNA sequence: TGTGCCAGCAGTGAAGTTGTAGGCAGGATAGGAGGCTACACCTTC. The chain recombines TRBV6-6 with TRBJ1-2; no clear D gene. The germline V gene encodes CDR1 MNHNY and CDR2 SVGAGI (reference sequence). The CDR3 length is 15 residues. The V gene lost 5 bases and the J gene lost 8 bases, with 21 bases spanning the gap.

The gene calls are TRBV5-1 and TRBJ1-2, with TRBD1 matching over 11 bases. Per germline, CDR1 SGHRS and CDR2 YFSETQ. Trimming at V came to 4 bases and at J to 3 bases, leaving 8 bases not matched to a gene. This CDR3 spans 16 amino acids. DNA for the CDR3: TGCGCCAGCAGCCTCAGGGACAGGGGGGTATACTATGGCTACACCTTC. Translating it yields CASSLRDRGVYYGYTF. Drawing the rest from reference TRBV5-1 and TRBJ1-2, the complete variable domain is KAGVTQTPRYLIKTRGQQVTLSCSPISGHRSVSWYQQTPGQGLQFLFEYFSETQRNKGNFPGRFSGRQFSNSRSEMNVSTLELGDSALYLCASSLRDRGVYYGYTFGSGTRLTVV.

The sample holds one count of this clonotype. A much larger clone sits a single nucleotide away, making a read error possible. This chain connects TRBV7-2 to TRBJ2-5; D is possibly TRBD2 (5 bases). The germline V gene encodes CDR1 SGHTA and CDR2 FQGNSA. CDR3 size: 15 residues. In DNA form, the CDR3 reads TGTGCCAGCAGCTTAGAAGTAACCCTGGGAGAGACCCAGCACTTC. Encoded protein: CASSLEVTLGETQHF.

This clonotype turned up a few times. The chain recombines TRBV12-3 or TRBV12-4 with TRBJ1-5; tentative D call: TRBD1 (5 bases). The CDR3 totals 16 residues. Trimming shortened V by 3 bases and J by 2 bases, and 14 bases separated the two germline ends. This CDR3 is CASSFADAGGNQPQHF. CDR3 DNA: TGTGCCAGCAGTTTCGCGGACGCGGGGGGCAATCAGCCCCAGCATTTT.

Regarding this clonotype: A much larger clonotype is one base distant, so this may be a read error. The CDR3 is CASGEIAVGETQYF. CDR3 DNA sequence: TGTGCCAGCGGTGAGATAGCGGTGGGAGAGACCCAGTACTTC. V usage is TRBV6-6 and J usage is TRBJ2-5; tentative D call: TRBD2 (6 bases). CDR3 length: 14 residues. Per germline, CDR1 MNHNY and CDR2 SVGAGI (reference sequence). Deletions cut 8 bases from V and 4 bases from J, with 17 bases between.

This clonotype was found many times. V usage is TRBV11-2 and J usage is TRBJ2-1, with D unresolved. The CDR3 loop spans 13 amino acids. The germline V and J ends were trimmed by 2 bases and 2 bases, with 4 bases remaining between them. The germline V gene encodes CDR1 SGHAT and CDR2 FQNNGV. The CDR3 nucleotides read TGTGCCAGCAGCTTACAGCCCTACAATGAGCAGTTCTTC. Protein sequence: CASSLQPYNEQFF.

The rearrangement joins TRBV20-1 to TRBJ1-5; TRBD1 is a possible D gene (5 bases). Germline loops: CDR1 DFQATT, CDR2 SNEGSKA (reference sequence). Trimming pared 2 bases from V and 9 bases from J, leaving 17 bases between. The CDR3 loop spans 14 amino acids. In DNA form, the CDR3 reads TGCAGTGCTAGATTCGGGCAGGGTTTAGCGCCCCAGCATTTT. Translated, it gives CSARFGQGLAPQHF.

Ten or more counts support this clonotype. The chain links TRBV9 to TRBJ2-3; TRBD2 is a possible D gene (5 bases). The CDR3 loop spans 15 amino acids. Trimming removed 4 bases from V and 0 bases from J, with 12 bases in between. Germline assignment: CDR1 SGDLS and CDR2 YYNGEE. The CDR3 loop is CASSPTDYSTDTQYF. In DNA, the CDR3 is TGTGCCAGCAGCCCAACCGACTATAGCACAGATACGCAGTATTTT.

This clonotype was detected ten times or more. The chain joins TRBV20-1 to TRBJ1-2; D possibly corresponds to TRBD1 (5 bases). The V gene lost 0 bases and the J gene lost 5 bases, with 13 bases spanning the gap. The germline CDR1 and CDR2 sequences are DFQATT and SNEGSKA (reference sequence). The CDR3 runs 14 residues. The CDR3 region is CSARDIRGTYGYTF. In DNA, the CDR3 is TGCAGTGCTAGAGATATCCGGGGGACGTATGGCTACACCTTC.

This clonotype came up a few times. V gene TRBV4-3 combines with J gene TRBJ2-1, with D maybe TRBD1 (5 bases). CDR3 size: 16 residues. Trimming removed 0 bases from V and 3 bases from J, with 12 bases in between. Germline V CDR1 and CDR2: LGHNA, YSLEER. The CDR3 spells CASSQEVGRVYNEQFF. The DNA for the CDR3 is TGCGCCAGCAGCCAAGAGGTCGGCAGGGTCTACAATGAGCAGTTCTTC.

This clonotype was detected ten times or more. The V gene is TRBV7-8, the J gene TRBJ2-2, with 8 nucleotides matching TRBD1. Germline V gives CDR1 SGHVS, CDR2 FQNEAQ. With 5 bases clipped from V and 2 bases from J, the junction kept 4 bases outside the gene matches. This CDR3 contains 15 residues. In DNA form, the CDR3 reads TGTGCCAGCAGCACCAGGGGGCGAAACACCGGGGAGCTGTTTTTT. It specifies CASSTRGRNTGELFF.

In this sample, this clonotype turned up many times. V is TRBV4-1 and J is TRBJ1-2; TRBD1 agrees at 7 bases. The CDR3 covers 17 residues. CDR1 and CDR2 (germline): MGHRA, YSYEKL. The junction had 13 bases not matched to a gene; V was cut back by 3 bases and J by 3 bases. The CDR3 DNA sequence: TGCGCCAGCAGCCAGAGTAACCGGGACAGTAGGCACTATGGCTACACCTTC. Amino acid sequence: CASSQSNRDSRHYGYTF.

The chain recombines TRBV5-1 with TRBJ1-1; D call uncertain. The CDR3 is 13 residues long. V lost 3 bases and J 4 bases, leaving 10 bases between the germline ends. Germline CDR1 and CDR2: SGHRS and YFSETQ. The CDR3 loop is CASSSTGRTEAFF. The CDR3 nucleotides read TGCGCCAGCAGCTCCACCGGCCGCACTGAAGCTTTCTTT. Drawing the rest from reference TRBV5-1 and TRBJ1-1, the complete variable domain is KAGVTQTPRYLIKTRGQQVTLSCSPISGHRSVSWYQQTPGQGLQFLFEYFSETQRNKGNFPGRFSGRQFSNSRSEMNVSTLELGDSALYLCASSSTGRTEAFFGQGTRLTVV.

This chain uses TRBV9 with TRBJ2-7; TRBD2 matches at 15 bases. Germline V gives CDR1 SGDLS, CDR2 YYNGEE. The V gene end was trimmed by 4 bases and the J gene end by 3 bases; junction bases not matched to a gene: 8. The CDR3 contains 17 residues. The CDR3 nucleotides read TGTGCCAGCAGCCCCGGGACTAGCGGGAGGACCTACTACGAGCAGTACTTC. Its translation: CASSPGTSGRTYYEQYF.

The chain joins TRBV7-3 to TRBJ2-2; no clear D gene. The CDR3 runs 14 residues. Germline V lookup: CDR1 SGHTA, CDR2 FQGTGA. Trimming left V 2 bases short and J 12 bases short, with 16 bases between. Written as DNA, the CDR3 is TGTGCCAGCAGCTTAGCGGTAGGAGTAGGTAAGCTGTTTTTT. It encodes CASSLAVGVGKLFF.

This chain uses TRBV19 with TRBJ1-5; unclear D gene. CDR1 is LNHDA and CDR2 is SQIVND in the germline V gene (reference sequence). V lost 5 bases and J lost 0, with 11 bases in between. The CDR3 totals 15 residues. CDR3 sequence: CASSYTRDSNQPQHF. The CDR3 DNA sequence: TGTGCCAGTAGTTATACACGAGATAGCAATCAGCCCCAGCATTTT. The full variable domain, its missing parts supplied by reference TRBV19 and TRBJ1-5, is DGGITQSPKYLFRKEGQNVTLSCEQNLNHDAMYWYRQDPGQGLRLIYYSQIVNDFQKGDIAEGYSVSREKKESFPLTVTSAQKNPTAFYLCASSYTRDSNQPQHFGDGTRLSIL.

Concerning this clonotype: A much larger clone differs from this one at a single base, so this may be a read error. J is TRBJ1-2 and V is TRBV20-1; D may be TRBD1 (5 bases). The CDR3 loop spans 13 amino acids. Germline V gene lookup returns CDR1 DFQATT and CDR2 SNEGSKA (reference sequence). The CDR3 DNA follows: TGCAGTGCTAGAGTATCAGGGAACTATGCCTACACCTTC. Protein sequence: CSARVSGNYAYTF.

This clonotype was recorded at least ten times. The chain has TRBV20-1 and TRBJ2-3; D call uncertain. The V end lost 0 bases, the J end lost 2 bases, and 12 bases lay between the germline ends. The CDR3 is 15 residues long. The germline V gene encodes CDR1 DFQATT and CDR2 SNEGSKA (reference sequence). CDR3 in amino acids: CSARETGLDTDTQYF. The CDR3 coding sequence is TGCAGTGCTAGAGAGACTGGGCTAGACACAGATACGCAGTATTTT.

This clonotype has a count of ten or more. The chain couples TRBV2 to TRBJ1-6; D is unresolved. Germline lookup yields CDR1 SNHLY and CDR2 FYNNEI. The ends were cut back, 2 bases at V and 7 bases at J, with 6 bases in the middle. This CDR3 comprises 13 residues. CDR3 in amino acids: CASSEWQNSPLHF. For the CDR3, the DNA is TGTGCCAGCAGTGAATGGCAGAATTCACCCCTCCACTTT.